This T cell receptor (beta chain) was obtained from a study of PD-1 blockade in classical Hodgkin lymphoma. Study details: Patients were infused with nivolumab 3 mg/kg every 2 weeks.

Findings of the study overall: Complete responders started with a diversity level that resembled newly diagnosed patients at baseline. Exclusion was applied to patients who started nivolumab under 1 year after ASCT. At C4D1, TCR diversity had climbed significantly for CD4+ cells, though not for CD8+ cells.

A word on this clone: Its antigen is undetermined.

The CDR3 has 17 residues. CDR1 SGHRS and CDR2 YFSETQ come from the germline V gene. J was trimmed by 6 bases and V by 4 bases; bases with no gene match: 13. Relapse was seen in all patients after autologous stem cell transplantation, and brentuximab vedotin exposure was variable. Produced via immunoSEQ multiplex PCR; TCRdb's table is partial and in-frame only. The profile shows approximately 41,000 clones, more than 85% of them singletons. The TCR was taken from a human donor with classical Hodgkin lymphoma. Source: peripheral blood mononuclear cells (PBMCs), taken before the second cycle of nivolumab. The J gene is TRBJ2-5, the V gene TRBV5-1; 12 bases fit TRBD2. This CDR3 is CASSLASSGRAGKTQYF. In DNA, the CDR3 is TGCGCCAGCAGCCTAGCCTCTAGCGGGAGGGCCGGTAAGACCCAGTACTTC. The complete variable domain, with remaining parts taken from reference TRBV5-1 and TRBJ2-5, reads KAGVTQTPRYLIKTRGQQVTLSCSPISGHRSVSWYQQTPGQGLQFLFEYFSETQRNKGNFPGRFSGRQFSNSRSEMNVSTLELGDSALYLCASSLASSGRAGKTQYFGPGTRLLVL.